This T cell receptor (beta chain) was recovered during a study of T cells after yellow fever vaccination. CDR1 is SGHDT, CDR2 YYEEEE, per germline. The CDR3 length is 13 residues. V gave up 1 base and J gave up 4 bases, with 9 bases separating them. MiXCR, applied by TCRdb to the 5' RACE reads, yields one record per CDR3 protein. This repertoire shows some 390,000 distinct CDR3 sequences, around 19% found once; its top ten account for 18%. The receptor was isolated from a man younger than 35 who received the YFV17D yellow fever vaccine. V is TRBV5-6 and J is TRBJ2-7, with D perhaps matching TRBD1 (6 bases). Sequences were derived from PBMCs, sampled before the yellow fever booster vaccination. CDR3 sequence reads: CASSLRDKYEQYV. As DNA, the CDR3 is TGTGCCAGCAGCTTGAGGGACAAATACGAGCAGTACGTC.